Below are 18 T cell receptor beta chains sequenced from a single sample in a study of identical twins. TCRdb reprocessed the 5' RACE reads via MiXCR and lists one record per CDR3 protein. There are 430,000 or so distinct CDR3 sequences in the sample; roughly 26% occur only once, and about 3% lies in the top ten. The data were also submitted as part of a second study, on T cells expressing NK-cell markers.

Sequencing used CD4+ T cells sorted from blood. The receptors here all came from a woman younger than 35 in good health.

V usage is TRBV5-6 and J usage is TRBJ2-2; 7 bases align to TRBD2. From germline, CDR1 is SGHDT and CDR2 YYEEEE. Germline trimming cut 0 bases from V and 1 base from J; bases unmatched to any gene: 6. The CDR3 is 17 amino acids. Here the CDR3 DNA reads TGTGCCAGCAGCTTGGTTTTATCGGGAGGGAACACCGGGGAGCTGTTTTTT. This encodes CASSLVLSGGNTGELFF. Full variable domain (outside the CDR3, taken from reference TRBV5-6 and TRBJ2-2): DAGVTQSPTHLIKTRGQQVTLRCSPKSGHDTVSWYQQALGQGPQFIFQYYEEEERQRGNFPDRFSGHQFPNYSSELNVNALLLGDSALYLCASSLVLSGGNTGELFFGEGSRLTVL.

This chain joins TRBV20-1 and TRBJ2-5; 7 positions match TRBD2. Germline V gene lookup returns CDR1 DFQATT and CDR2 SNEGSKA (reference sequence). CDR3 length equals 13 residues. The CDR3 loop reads CSWGRGEEETQYF. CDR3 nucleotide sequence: TGCAGCTGGGGCCGGGGGGAAGAAGAGACCCAGTACTTC.

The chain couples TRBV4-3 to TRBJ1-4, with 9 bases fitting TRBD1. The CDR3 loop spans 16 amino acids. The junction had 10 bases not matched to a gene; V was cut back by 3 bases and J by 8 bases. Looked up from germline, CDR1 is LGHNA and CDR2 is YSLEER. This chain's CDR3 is CASSQGPGQGVEKLFF. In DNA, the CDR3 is TGCGCCAGCAGCCAGGGCCCGGGACAGGGTGTCGAAAAACTGTTTTTT.

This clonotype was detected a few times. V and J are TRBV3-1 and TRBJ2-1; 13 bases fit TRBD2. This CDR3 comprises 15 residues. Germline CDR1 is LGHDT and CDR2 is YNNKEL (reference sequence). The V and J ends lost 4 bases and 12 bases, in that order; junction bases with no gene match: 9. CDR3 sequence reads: CASSPGTSGAYGQFF. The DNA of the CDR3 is TGTGCCAGCAGCCCCGGGACTAGCGGGGCCTATGGGCAGTTCTTC.

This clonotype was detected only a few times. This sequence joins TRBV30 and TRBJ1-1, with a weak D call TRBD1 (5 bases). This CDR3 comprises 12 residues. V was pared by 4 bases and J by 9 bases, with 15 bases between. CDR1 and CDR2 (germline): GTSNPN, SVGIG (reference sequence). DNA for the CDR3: TGTGCCTGGAAGGCAGGGAGCCTGAAAGCTTTCTTT. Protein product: CAWKAGSLKAFF.

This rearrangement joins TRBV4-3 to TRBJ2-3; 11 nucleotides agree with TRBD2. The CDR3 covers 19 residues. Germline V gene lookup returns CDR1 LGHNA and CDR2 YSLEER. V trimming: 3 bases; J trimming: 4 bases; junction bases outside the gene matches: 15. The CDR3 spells CASSQELAGGSVGADTQYF. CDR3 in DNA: TGCGCCAGCAGCCAGGAGCTAGCGGGAGGCTCGGTAGGGGCAGATACGCAGTATTTT.

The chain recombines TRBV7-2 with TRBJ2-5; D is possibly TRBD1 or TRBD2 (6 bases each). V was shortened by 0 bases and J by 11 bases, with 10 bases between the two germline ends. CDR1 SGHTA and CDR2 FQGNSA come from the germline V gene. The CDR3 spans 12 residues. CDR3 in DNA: TGTGCCAGCAGCTTAGCGGGGGGCTTGCAGTACTTC. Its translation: CASSLAGGLQYF. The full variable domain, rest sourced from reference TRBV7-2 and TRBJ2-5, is GAGVSQSPSNKVTEKGKDVELRCDPISGHTALYWYRQSLGQGLEFLIYFQGNSAPDKSGLPSDRFSAERTGGSVSTLTIQRTQQEDSAVYLCASSLAGGLQYFGPGTRLLVL.

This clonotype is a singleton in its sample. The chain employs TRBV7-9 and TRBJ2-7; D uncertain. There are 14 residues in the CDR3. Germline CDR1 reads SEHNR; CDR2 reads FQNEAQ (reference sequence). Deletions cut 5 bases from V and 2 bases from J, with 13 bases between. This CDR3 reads CASSALGRPYEQYF. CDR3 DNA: TGTGCCAGCAGCGCCCTGGGCAGACCCTACGAGCAGTACTTC.

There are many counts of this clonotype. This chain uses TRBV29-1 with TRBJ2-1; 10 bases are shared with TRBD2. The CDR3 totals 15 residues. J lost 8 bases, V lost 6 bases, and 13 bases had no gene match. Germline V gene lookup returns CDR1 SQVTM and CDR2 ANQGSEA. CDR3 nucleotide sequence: TGCAGCGTCGCCTTTCCTAGCGGGAGTTTGCATGAGCAGTTCTTC. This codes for CSVAFPSGSLHEQFF.

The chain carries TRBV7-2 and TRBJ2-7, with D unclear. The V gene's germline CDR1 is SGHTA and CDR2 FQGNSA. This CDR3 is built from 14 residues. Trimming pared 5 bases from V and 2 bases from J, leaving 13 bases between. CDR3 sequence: CASSKALRAYEQYF. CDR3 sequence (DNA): TGTGCCAGCAGCAAAGCTCTCCGGGCCTACGAGCAGTACTTC.

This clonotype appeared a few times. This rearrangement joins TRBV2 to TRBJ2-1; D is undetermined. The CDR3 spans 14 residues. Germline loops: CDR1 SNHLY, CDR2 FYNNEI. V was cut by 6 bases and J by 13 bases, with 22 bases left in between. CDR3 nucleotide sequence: TGTGCCAGCAGCCCTTCTCCCGACATAAAGCCCCAGTTCTTC. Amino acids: CASSPSPDIKPQFF.

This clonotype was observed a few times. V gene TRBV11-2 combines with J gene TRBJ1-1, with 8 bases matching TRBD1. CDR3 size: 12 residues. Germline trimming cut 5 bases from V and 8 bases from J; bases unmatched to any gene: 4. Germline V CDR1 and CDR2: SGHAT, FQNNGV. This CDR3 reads CASSVRDREAFF. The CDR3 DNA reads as TGTGCCAGCAGCGTTCGGGACAGGGAAGCTTTCTTT.

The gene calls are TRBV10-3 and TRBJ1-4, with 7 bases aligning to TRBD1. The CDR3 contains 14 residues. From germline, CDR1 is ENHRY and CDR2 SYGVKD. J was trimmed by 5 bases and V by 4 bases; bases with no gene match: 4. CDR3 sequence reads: CAISAQGPNEKLFF. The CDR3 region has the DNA TGTGCCATCAGTGCACAGGGGCCGAATGAAAAACTGTTTTTT.

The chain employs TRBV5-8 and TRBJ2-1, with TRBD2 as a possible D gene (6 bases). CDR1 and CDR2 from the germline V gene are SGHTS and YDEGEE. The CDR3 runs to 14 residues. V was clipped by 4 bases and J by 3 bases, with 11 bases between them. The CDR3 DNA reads TGTGCCAGCAGCCCCCGGGACTTCTACAATGAGCAGTTCTTC. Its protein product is CASSPRDFYNEQFF.

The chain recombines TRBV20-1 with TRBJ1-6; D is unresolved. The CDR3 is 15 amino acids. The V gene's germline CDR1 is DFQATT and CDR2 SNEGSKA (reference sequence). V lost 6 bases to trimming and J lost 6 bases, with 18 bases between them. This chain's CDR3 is CSATNSRPTNSPLHF. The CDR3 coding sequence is TGCAGTGCCACTAACAGTCGCCCTACTAATTCACCCCTCCACTTT.

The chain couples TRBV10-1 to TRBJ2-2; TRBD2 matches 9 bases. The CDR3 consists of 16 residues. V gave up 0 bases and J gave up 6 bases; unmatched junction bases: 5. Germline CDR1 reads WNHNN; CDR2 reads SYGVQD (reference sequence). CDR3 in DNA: TGCGCCAGCAGTGAGTCTAGCGGGAGTTCGTCCGGGGAGCTGTTTTTT. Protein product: CASSESSGSSSGELFF.

In nucleotides, the CDR3 is TGCAGTGCTAGACAGGGGAACCACATTCAGTACTTC. As protein: CSARQGNHIQYF. The chain carries TRBV20-1 and TRBJ2-4, with TRBD1 as a possible D gene (6 bases). Trimming removed 2 bases at V and 8 bases at J, with 10 bases between. The CDR3 extends over 12 amino acids. CDR1 is DFQATT, CDR2 SNEGSKA, per germline (reference sequence).

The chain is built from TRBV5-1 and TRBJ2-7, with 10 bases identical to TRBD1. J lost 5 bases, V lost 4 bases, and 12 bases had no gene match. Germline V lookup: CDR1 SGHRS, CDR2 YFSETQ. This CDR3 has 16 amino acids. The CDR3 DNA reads TGCGCCAGCAGCCTGGATTGGGGACAGGGGCCCAACGAGCAGTACTTC. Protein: CASSLDWGQGPNEQYF.